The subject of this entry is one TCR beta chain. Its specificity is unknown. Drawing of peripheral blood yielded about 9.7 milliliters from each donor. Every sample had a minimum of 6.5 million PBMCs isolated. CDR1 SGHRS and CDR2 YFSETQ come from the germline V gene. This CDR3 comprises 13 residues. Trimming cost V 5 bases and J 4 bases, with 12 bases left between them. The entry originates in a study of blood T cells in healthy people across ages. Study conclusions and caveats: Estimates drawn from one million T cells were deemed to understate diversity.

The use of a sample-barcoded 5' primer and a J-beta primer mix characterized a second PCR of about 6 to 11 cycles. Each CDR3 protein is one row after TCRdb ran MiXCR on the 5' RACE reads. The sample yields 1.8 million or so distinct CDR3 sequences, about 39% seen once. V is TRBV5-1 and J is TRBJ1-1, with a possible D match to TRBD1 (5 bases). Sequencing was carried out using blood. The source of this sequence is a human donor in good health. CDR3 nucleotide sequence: TGCGCCAGCAGACCCGGGACGACCACTGAAGCTTTCTTT. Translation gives CASRPGTTTEAFF.